These 30 T cell receptor beta chains were all obtained from the same sample, sequenced in a study of Ad26.COV2.S vaccination and SARS-CoV-2 variants. Sequencing used immunoSEQ multiplex PCR; TCRdb keeps in-frame clones, though not all of them. The data contain hundreds of thousands of clones, roughly 90% of them singletons. Described treatment: roughly 20 received Ad26.COV2.S at low or high dose, single or two shots; several received placebo; per-sample allocation not given. Collection of samples fell on day 63 after the first vaccine or placebo injection. Here the sequenced sample was peripheral blood, taken in a trial of Ad26.COV2.S vaccine versus placebo. These receptors were collected from a person aged 18-65 years who received the Ad26.COV2.S COVID-19 vaccine or a placebo.

The V call is TRBV7-9, the J call TRBJ2-7, with D possibly being TRBD2 (6 bases). V was pared by 5 bases and J by 4 bases, with 9 bases between. Germline V gives CDR1 SEHNR, CDR2 FQNEAQ (reference sequence). This CDR3 is 12 amino acids long. The CDR3 spells CASSPRGYEQYF. The CDR3 nucleotides read TGTGCCAGCAGCCCTCGGGGGTACGAGCAGTACTTC.

About this clone itself: The same CDR3 can be traced to other DNA sequences in this sample. The CDR3 coding sequence is TGTGCCAGCAGCGTAGGAGGGGGCTCTGGAAACACCATATATTTT. This sequence encodes CASSVGGGSGNTIYF. This rearrangement joins TRBV9 to TRBJ1-3, with D possibly being TRBD1 (6 bases). The CDR3 totals 15 residues. The germline CDR1 and CDR2 sequences are SGDLS and YYNGEE. Trimming removed 0 bases at V and 0 bases at J, with 7 bases between.

The chain joins TRBV19 to TRBJ2-3, with D tentatively TRBD2 (5 bases). Germline V gene lookup returns CDR1 LNHDA and CDR2 SQIVND (reference sequence). The CDR3 has 15 amino acids. Trimming shortened V by 3 bases and J by 4 bases, and 14 bases separated the two germline ends. CDR3 residues: CASSIAASFSDTQYF. DNA for the CDR3: TGTGCCAGTAGTATCGCCGCTAGCTTCTCAGATACGCAGTATTTT.

The chain couples TRBV28 to TRBJ2-3, with 8 bases lining up with TRBD2. V trimming: 8 bases; J trimming: 2 bases; junction bases outside the gene matches: 6. The CDR3 is 14 residues long. Germline lookup yields CDR1 MDHEN and CDR2 SYDVKM. CDR3 loop: CASSPGGLTDTQYF. The CDR3 nucleotides are TGTGCCAGCTCCCCGGGGGGGCTCACAGATACGCAGTATTTT.

The J gene is TRBJ2-5, the V gene TRBV7-2; TRBD2 matches at 7 bases. The CDR3 contains 15 residues. J was trimmed by 2 bases and V by 4 bases; bases with no gene match: 7. Germline CDR1 is SGHTA and CDR2 is FQGNSA. The CDR3 is CASSSRTRWQETQYF. In DNA form, the CDR3 reads TGTGCCAGCAGCTCACGGACTAGGTGGCAAGAGACCCAGTACTTC. The variable domain in full, with the rest retrieved from reference TRBV7-2 and TRBJ2-5, is GAGVSQSPSNKVTEKGKDVELRCDPISGHTALYWYRQSLGQGLEFLIYFQGNSAPDKSGLPSDRFSAERTGGSVSTLTIQRTQQEDSAVYLCASSSRTRWQETQYFGPGTRLLVL.

The rearrangement uses TRBV4-1 and TRBJ1-4; weak D call: TRBD1 (5 bases). The CDR3 totals 16 residues. Trimming stripped 0 bases from V and 7 bases from J, with 15 bases between. CDR1 MGHRA and CDR2 YSYEKL come from the germline V gene. CDR3 region: CASSQDEGFPPEKLFF. The CDR3 coding sequence is TGCGCCAGCAGCCAAGATGAGGGGTTTCCGCCTGAAAAACTGTTTTTT.

The chain combines TRBV7-9 with TRBJ1-4; D uncertain. Germline V lookup: CDR1 SEHNR, CDR2 FQNEAQ (reference sequence). The CDR3 length is 12 residues. V was trimmed by 4 bases and J by 5 bases, leaving 5 bases between them. DNA for the CDR3: TGTGCCAGCAGCTCCGACAATGAAAAACTGTTTTTT. As protein: CASSSDNEKLFF.

Details on this clone: This sample also contains other DNA sequences that code for the same CDR3. The chain has TRBV6-5 and TRBJ2-5; possible D gene TRBD1, 6 bases. The V gene's germline CDR1 is MNHEY and CDR2 SVGAGI. V lost 6 bases to trimming and J lost 0 bases, with 11 bases between them. This CDR3 is built from 14 residues. CDR3 nucleotide sequence: TGTGCCAGCAGCCGAACAGGGTACCAAGAGACCCAGTACTTC. The encoded protein is CASSRTGYQETQYF.

The rearrangement joins TRBV30 to TRBJ1-5, with D tentatively TRBD1 (6 bases). This CDR3 contains 14 residues. Per the germline V gene, CDR1 is GTSNPN and CDR2 is SVGIG (reference sequence). With 0 bases removed from V and 8 bases from J, the gap between germline ends came to 14 bases. CDR3: CAWSVAGGGKPQHF. CDR3 sequence (DNA): TGTGCCTGGAGTGTAGCCGGGGGCGGAAAGCCCCAGCATTTT.

The chain links TRBV12-3 or TRBV12-4 to TRBJ1-1; D perhaps matches TRBD1 (6 bases). Trimming pared 4 bases from V and 8 bases from J, leaving 11 bases between. CDR3 size: 12 residues. The CDR3 loop is CASSSQGWEAFF. The CDR3 nucleotides read TGTGCCAGCAGTTCCCAGGGGTGGGAAGCTTTCTTT.

CDR3 residues: CASSYSTRPAGNTIYF. The DNA of the CDR3 is TGTGCCAGCAGTTACTCGACACGGCCAGCCGGAAACACCATATATTTT. The rearrangement uses TRBV6-5 and TRBJ1-3; no clear D gene. Germline V CDR1 and CDR2: MNHEY, SVGAGI. Trimming left V 0 bases short and J 4 bases short, with 13 bases between. This CDR3 has 16 amino acids.

The chain has TRBV7-2 and TRBJ2-5; tentatively, D is TRBD2 (6 bases). The V and J ends lost 6 bases and 5 bases respectively, with 19 bases between them. This CDR3 spans 15 amino acids. The germline V gene has CDR1 SGHTA and CDR2 FQGNSA. The CDR3 protein is CASSYSGGPGETQYF. The CDR3, as DNA: TGTGCCAGCAGTTATAGTGGAGGGCCGGGGGAGACCCAGTACTTC.

V is TRBV6-5 and J is TRBJ2-7; D gene unclear. The germline CDR1 and CDR2 sequences are MNHEY and SVGAGI. Trimming pared 6 bases from V and 2 bases from J, leaving 11 bases between. This CDR3 has 13 residues. DNA of the CDR3: TGTGCCAGCAGCCAACGGGCCCCCTACGAGCAGTACTTC. It specifies CASSQRAPYEQYF.

The CDR3 region is CASSGTGGNTGELFF. The CDR3 coding sequence is TGCGCCAGCAGCGGGACAGGGGGCAACACCGGGGAGCTGTTTTTT. The chain has TRBV5-1 and TRBJ2-2, with 12 bases fitting TRBD1. There are 15 residues in the CDR3. V dropped 4 bases and J dropped 2; count of bases not matched to a gene: 0. The germline CDR1 and CDR2 sequences are SGHRS and YFSETQ.

V and J are TRBV7-9 and TRBJ2-7; D remains unclear. V lost 3 bases, J lost 10 bases, and 13 bases lay in between. From germline, CDR1 is SEHNR and CDR2 FQNEAQ (reference sequence). The CDR3 is made up of 12 amino acids. This chain's CDR3 is CASSFLPAEQYF. The CDR3 DNA reads TGTGCCAGCAGCTTTCTACCGGCAGAACAGTACTTC.

This rearrangement joins TRBV7-2 to TRBJ2-1; TRBD2 might be the D (6 bases). This CDR3 is built from 15 residues. Trimming took 0 bases from V and 5 from J, leaving 11 bases between them. CDR1 is SGHTA, CDR2 FQGNSA, per germline. CDR3 nucleotides: TGTGCCAGCAGCTTAGCCGGGAGTAGGGACAATGAGCAGTTCTTC. It encodes CASSLAGSRDNEQFF.

This chain joins TRBV4-2 and TRBJ2-3, with 9 bases that match TRBD2. This CDR3 is 16 amino acids long. The V gene's germline CDR1 is LGHNA and CDR2 YNFKEQ. J was trimmed by 3 bases and V by 4 bases; bases with no gene match: 8. CDR3 in DNA: TGTGCCAGCAGCCCACGAAGGCTAGCGGGGACAGATACGCAGTATTTT. This translates into CASSPRRLAGTDTQYF.

The V call is TRBV3-1 (or the pseudogene TRBV3-2), the J call TRBJ2-5; D gene ambiguous. This CDR3 is 13 amino acids long. Trimming removed 1 base at V and 8 bases at J, with 11 bases between. Germline V gene lookup returns CDR1 LGHDT and CDR2 YNNKEL (reference sequence). This CDR3 is CASSQGGMETQYF. The DNA for the CDR3 is TGTGCCAGCAGCCAAGGGGGAATGGAAACCCAGTACTTC.

The chain has TRBV29-1 and TRBJ2-7; D might be TRBD1 (7 bases). The CDR3 has 13 amino acids. Trimming took off 7 bases at V and 3 bases at J, with 16 bases between the two ends. Germline assignment: CDR1 SQVTM and CDR2 ANQGSEA. CDR3 DNA sequence: TGCAGCGCCGGAGGGGGACAGCGCTACGAGCAGTACTTC. Protein product: CSAGGGQRYEQYF.

V is TRBV30 and J is TRBJ1-2; 7 bases agree with TRBD1. Unmatched junction bases numbered 5, after V lost 5 bases and J lost 8 bases. Germline assignment: CDR1 GTSNPN and CDR2 SVGIG (reference sequence). CDR3 length: 11 residues. CDR3 in DNA: TGTGCCTGGCAGACAGGGCGCGGCTACACCTTC. Translated, it gives CAWQTGRGYTF.

The chain uses TRBV20-1 and TRBJ1-2; weak D call: TRBD1 (6 bases). This CDR3 spans 11 amino acids. Trimming took off 5 bases at V and 7 bases at J, with 11 bases between the two ends. The V gene's germline CDR1 is DFQATT and CDR2 SNEGSKA (reference sequence). CDR3 in amino acids: CSADTGFGYTF. DNA for the CDR3: TGCAGTGCTGACACAGGGTTTGGCTACACCTTC.

The chain carries TRBV18 and TRBJ2-7, with 10 bases that match TRBD1. CDR1 KGHSH and CDR2 LQKENI come from the germline V gene. The CDR3 runs 14 residues. Trimming took 3 bases from V and 5 from J; bases not matched to a gene: 4. The DNA of the CDR3 is TGTGCCAGCTCACCCCGACAGGGGGCCGACGAGCAGTACTTC. It yields the protein CASSPRQGADEQYF.

V gene TRBV7-8 combines with J gene TRBJ1-6; tentatively, D is TRBD1 (6 bases). Germline-derived CDR1 and CDR2 are SGHVS and FQNEAQ. The CDR3 is 16 residues long. Trimming pared 6 bases from V and 0 bases from J, leaving 12 bases between. Here the CDR3 DNA reads TGTGCCAGCAGGCAGGAAGGGGGCTCCTATAATTCACCCCTCCACTTT. Protein: CASRQEGGSYNSPLHF.

The rearrangement joins TRBV25-1 to TRBJ2-1; perhaps TRBD2 as D (6 bases). V shed 3 bases and J shed 10 bases, with 22 bases lying between them. There are 16 residues in the CDR3. Germline loops: CDR1 MGHDK, CDR2 SYGVNS. The CDR3 loop is CASSDTITTWGDEQFF. CDR3 DNA sequence: TGTGCCAGCAGTGATACAATCACTACTTGGGGGGACGAGCAGTTCTTC.

The chain joins TRBV6-5 to TRBJ2-7; TRBD1 aligns across 8 bases. Germline CDR1 is MNHEY and CDR2 is SVGAGI. The CDR3 extends over 14 amino acids. With 0 bases clipped from V and 7 bases from J, the junction kept 5 bases outside the gene matches. The CDR3: CASSYSGQGGEQYF. In nucleotides, the CDR3 is TGTGCCAGCAGTTACTCCGGACAGGGCGGGGAGCAGTACTTC.

The genes are TRBV29-1 and TRBJ2-1, with D perhaps matching TRBD2 (7 bases). This CDR3 is built from 14 residues. Germline lookup yields CDR1 SQVTM and CDR2 ANQGSEA. V gave up 8 bases and J gave up 5 bases, with 19 bases separating them. The CDR3 nucleotides read TGCAGCTTTTTCGGGGGAGGGGACAACAATGAGCAGTTCTTC. Protein: CSFFGGGDNNEQFF.

Points on this clone: Other DNA sequences in this specimen translate into the identical CDR3. The chain joins TRBV30 to TRBJ1-2; tentative D call: TRBD1 (5 bases). V lost 0 bases, J lost 8 bases, and 7 bases lay in between. CDR1 GTSNPN and CDR2 SVGIG come from the germline V gene (reference sequence). The CDR3 extends over 11 amino acids. For the CDR3, the DNA is TGTGCCTGGAGTGTTCAGGGCGGCTACACCTTC. Translation gives CAWSVQGGYTF.

V is TRBV10-3 and J is TRBJ2-5, with D perhaps matching TRBD2 (6 bases). V was pared by 4 bases and J by 3 bases, with 15 bases between. The germline gives CDR1 ENHRY, CDR2 SYGVKD. The CDR3 runs to 15 residues. The CDR3 bases are TGTGCCATCAGTGGAGGCATCGGGGGTAAAGAGACCCAGTACTTC. Translated: CAISGGIGGKETQYF.

In its sample, this clone was seen once. The chain recombines TRBV19 with TRBJ2-3; TRBD2 aligns across 10 bases. The CDR3 is 16 residues long. Looked up from germline, CDR1 is LNHDA and CDR2 is SQIVND (reference sequence). The V segment lost 3 bases and the J segment 1 base; nucleotides outside the gene matches: 4. In nucleotides, the CDR3 is TGTGCCAGTAGTATCTCCGGGACTAGCGGCACAGATACGCAGTATTTT. Translation gives CASSISGTSGTDTQYF.

This sequence joins TRBV30 and TRBJ1-1, with 8 nucleotides matching TRBD1. This CDR3 spans 13 amino acids. Germline CDR1 GTSNPN, CDR2 SVGIG (reference sequence). J was trimmed by 5 bases and V by 2 bases; bases with no gene match: 4. CDR3 in amino acids: CAWSYRGETEAFF. DNA of the CDR3: TGTGCCTGGAGTTACAGGGGGGAGACTGAAGCTTTCTTT.